Reported below is one T cell receptor (beta chain). Its target antigen remains unknown. Qualities for individual bases were not recorded, and no much larger clone is one base off. This specimen belongs to a study of blood T cells in healthy people across ages (dated by TCRdb to 2015 to 2017). Turning to the overall study: Template switching captured roughly one uniquely barcoded TCR beta cDNA molecule per two T cells in model experiments. Age-related changes in TCR beta repertoire diversity were measured in the study by deep sequencing normalized with unique cDNA molecular identifiers. Donors were grouped into four age groups: young (average 16 years), middle-aged (roughly 37), aged (around 62) and long-lived (just over 80). To avoid experimental bias, donors of different ages were spread randomly across the sequencing lanes. For two donors (one aged 18 to 30 and one aged 80 or older), the study analyzed two additional independent replicas of 1 million unique cDNA reads from the same blood draw.

What the study reported, not specific to this receptor: Compared with the aged group, the long-lived group had more naive CD4+ T cells, fewer expanded clones and increased TCR diversity, a pattern suggesting age selection. Because the CMV infection status of the donors was unknown, age-related changes in expanded clonotypes may potentially have been confounded. Since profiling was done on bulk unsorted PBMCs, naive and antigen-experienced compartments could not be conclusively compared. Observed TCR beta diversity per million T cells fell roughly linearly with age, and a significant reduction was already apparent by age around 40. A strong correlation was found between observed TCR beta diversity and the percentage of naive T cells measured by flow cytometry. Estimates of total diversity based on one million sequenced T cells were regarded as lower bounds and as underestimates.

To prepare the library, 5' RACE was applied. The sequencer listed for this sample is Illumina HiSeq 2500. The second PCR ran for about 6 to 11 cycles and used a J-beta primer mix along with a sample-barcoded 5' primer. Each TCR beta cDNA molecule received a unique molecular identifier from a template-switch 5' adaptor carrying 12 random nucleotides. At least 2.5 million CDR3-containing paired-end reads were obtained from each sample. All of the RNA was converted into first-strand cDNA using the Mint cDNA synthesis kit, with a TRBC-specific oligonucleotide serving as the primer. Following uracil-DNA glycosylase treatment, a first 18-cycle PCR with universal primers M1SS and BC2_uni_R was performed on all cDNA. The authors processed their data as follows. For normalization, 1 million high-quality reads were randomly selected from each sample, with every read carrying a distinct molecular identifier. Reads sharing molecular identifiers were discarded rather than binned into consensus sequences. MiTCR, set to a Q25 quality threshold and the strictest error-elimination algorithm, was used for CDR3 identification, clonotype clustering and error correction. A nonparametric unseen species model with Euler transformation was used to estimate a lower bound on total TCR beta diversity. TCRdb took the public reads, trimmed them with fastp at Q25, ran MiXCR for clone calling and kept in-frame beta chains. Every entry covers one CDR3 protein and lists the most common genes and DNA from its rows. TCRdb, not the authors, supplied the V and J calls. The sample contains 1.5 million to 2 million distinct CDR3 sequences, roughly 50% of them found a single time. The ten largest clones take up around 2.1% of the sample.

The roughly 42 donors, aged 6 to 90 years, were systemically healthy Caucasian individuals from Russia. Ten milliliters of peripheral blood were collected from each donor into EDTA-treated Vacutainer tubes. PBMCs were isolated by Ficoll-Paque density-gradient centrifugation, with at least 6 million obtained per sample. Trizol reagent was used to extract total RNA from PBMCs, with at least 5.5 micrograms per sample. For every donor, an aliquot of PBMCs went through flow cytometry to measure the percentages of naive CD45RAhigh/CD27high T cells. V gives up 5 bases and J gives up 8 bases, and the segment between their germline ends measures 18 bases. The germline V gene (reference sequence) gives CDR1 as DFQATT and CDR2 as SNEGSKA. From the cysteine up to the phenylalanine, the CDR3 has a length of 14 residues. The entry retains the CDR3 DNA only, 42 bases that are in frame from base 1.

Input material: blood. The rearranged segments are TRBV20-1 and TRBJ1-4; no D segment can be confidently identified. The source is a woman aged 40 to 55 in good health. The CDR3 reads CSAQDLKTGEKLFF. The bases read TGCAGTGCTCAGGACCTCAAGACGGGGGAAAAACTGTTTTTT.